A selection of T cell receptor beta chains follows, all from one sample in a study of CD8 T cells in ankylosing spondylitis. TCRdb processed the 5' RACE reads anew with MiXCR; each CDR3 protein has one entry. The sample records roughly 130,000 distinct CDR3 sequences, over 6% being singletons. The sequencing input was blood, either unsorted or a sorted T cell fraction (not recorded which). All receptors come from a male donor with ankylosing spondylitis or in good health (not recorded which). CDR3s leave out the opening cysteine and the closing phenylalanine or tryptophan. A D gene is named only where the DNA matches it firmly.

D | J | V | CDR3
- | TRBJ2-7 | TRBV30 | AWSVLLGDNEQY
TRBD1 | TRBJ1-5 | TRBV5-1 | ASSLGDRGSNQPQH
TRBD1 | TRBJ2-1 | TRBV5-1 | ASSPGQDDNEQF
- | TRBJ1-1 | TRBV7-6 | ASSLVGAAETEAF
- | TRBJ2-7 | TRBV10-3 | AIRSGLYEQY
TRBD2 | TRBJ2-3 | TRBV12-3/TRBV12-4 | ASSFSGSGDTQY
- | TRBJ1-5 | TRBV4-2 | ASSQGDGSSNQPQH
- | TRBJ2-1 | TRBV20-1 | SAITGSFYNEQF
- | TRBJ2-1 | TRBV7-2 | ASSRAGQWTIREQF
- | TRBJ2-5 | TRBV18 | ASSPPFPQETQY
- | TRBJ2-1 | TRBV20-1 | SAVRPPHNEQF
TRBD2 | TRBJ2-1 | TRBV7-2 | ASRALAGGNEQF
TRBD2 | TRBJ2-1 | TRBV5-1 | ASSLGWLAGEGEQF
- | TRBJ2-7 | TRBV6-5 | ASSYSVLSYEQY
- | TRBJ1-5 | TRBV5-1 | ASSLGSGADQPQH
- | TRBJ1-3 | TRBV12-3/TRBV12-4 | ASSLFDGNTIY
- | TRBJ2-3 | TRBV5-1 | ASSITGEGTDTQY
- | TRBJ1-5 | TRBV5-5 | ASSLMGDNQPQH
- | TRBJ1-2 | TRBV7-2 | ASSPDSNYGYT
TRBD1 | TRBJ1-2 | TRBV18 | ASSPPSTGGKGYT
- | TRBJ2-1 | TRBV5-1 | ASSLGHQGGEQF
TRBD1 | TRBJ1-6 | TRBV3-1 | ASSRTGAPDNSPLH
- | TRBJ2-2 | TRBV5-1 | ASSPPFGPPQSGGELF
- | TRBJ1-5 | TRBV20-1 | SARTGNQPQH
TRBD2 | TRBJ2-7 | TRBV5-6 | ASSLRTSGRSYSYEQY
- | TRBJ1-6 | TRBV5-1 | ASSYSQGSPLH
TRBD2 | TRBJ2-2 | TRBV5-1 | ASSLVSGRSPGELF
- | TRBJ1-1 | TRBV5-1 | ASSLDGGATEAF
TRBD2 | TRBJ2-7 | TRBV7-2 | ASSLGPLAGGSDEQY
- | TRBJ1-1 | TRBV20-1 | SATGTQGHTEAF
TRBD1 | TRBJ1-2 | TRBV18 | ASANGQVLGGYT
- | TRBJ2-1 | TRBV7-9 | ASSLGVSVNEQF
- | TRBJ2-2 | TRBV5-1 | ASSLALGPTGELF
- | TRBJ1-5 | TRBV7-3 | ASSLMGQPQH
- | TRBJ2-1 | TRBV20-1 | SAPRGSSYNEQF
- | TRBJ1-6 | TRBV6-5 | ASSYSGRSPLH
TRBD1 | TRBJ2-3 | TRBV9 | ASGPRTGSFGTDTQY
- | TRBJ2-2 | TRBV20-1 | SARALGQQNTGELF
TRBD1 | TRBJ2-2 | TRBV20-1 | SARTGGNTGELF
TRBD1 | TRBJ2-6 | TRBV7-2 | ASSLAGGASGANVLT
- | TRBJ2-5 | TRBV5-1 | ASSFRQGWETQY
TRBD1 | TRBJ1-3 | TRBV4-3 | ASSQEQGTGNTIY
- | TRBJ1-2 | TRBV6-1 | ASSEFKGGRYGYT
TRBD1 | TRBJ2-4 | TRBV19 | ASSSFSGTGGDENIQY
- | TRBJ1-2 | TRBV7-2 | ASSFLYLQPNYGYT
TRBD1 | TRBJ1-2 | TRBV10-3 | AIRIQGGYGYT
- | TRBJ2-7 | TRBV20-1 | SARDFRGAYEQY
- | TRBJ2-3 | TRBV29-1 | SVEGTGELGHLGTQY
- | TRBJ1-1 | TRBV10-2 | ASSEVLNTEAF